Below are 14 T cell receptor beta chains sequenced from a single sample in a study of blood T cells in healthy people across ages. Primers used in a second PCR of roughly 7 to 11 cycles were a sample-barcoded 5' primer and a J-beta primer mix. In TCRdb, the 5' RACE reads were re-called with MiXCR into one record per CDR3 protein. The table records roughly 1,000,000 distinct CDR3 sequences, around 27% of them present only once. These same data were also listed under a study on T cells of mothers and their children.

The source material was blood. All receptors derive from a girl aged 2 to 9 in good health.

This clonotype has a handful of counts. The V and J genes are TRBV14 and TRBJ2-2; TRBD1 matches at 9 bases. V shed 0 bases and J 1 base; nucleotides not matched to a gene: 6. Germline loops: CDR1 SGHDN, CDR2 FVKESK. CDR3 length equals 18 residues. The CDR3 nucleotides are TGTGCCAGCAGCCAAGAACTCATGGGACAGGGGAACACCGGGGAGCTGTTTTTT. Translated: CASSQELMGQGNTGELFF.

This clonotype turned up a few times. The chain recombines TRBV4-1 with TRBJ2-7; D is uncertain. V lost 1 base to trimming and J lost 5 bases, with 12 bases between them. The CDR3 extends over 14 amino acids. Germline loops: CDR1 MGHRA, CDR2 YSYEKL. CDR3 region: CASSQVRLVDEQYF. The CDR3 DNA follows: TGCGCCAGCAGCCAAGTTCGACTTGTCGACGAGCAGTACTTC.

The sample holds a few counts of this clonotype. The genes are TRBV7-9 and TRBJ1-1, with a tentative D call TRBD1 (5 bases). The CDR3 runs to 15 residues. CDR1 is SEHNR and CDR2 is FQNEAQ in the germline V gene (reference sequence). V was cut by 3 bases and J by 5 bases, with 16 bases left in between. CDR3 loop: CASSFMGGSGTEAFF. The CDR3 DNA reads as TGTGCCAGCAGCTTTATGGGGGGTAGCGGGACTGAAGCTTTCTTT.

The rearrangement uses TRBV7-3 and TRBJ1-2; TRBD1 might be the D (6 bases). Looked up from germline, CDR1 is SGHTA and CDR2 is FQGTGA. This CDR3 has 14 amino acids. Trimming removed 5 bases at V and 7 bases at J, with 17 bases between. The CDR3 loop reads CASSPEGGRVGYTF. The CDR3 DNA sequence: TGTGCCAGCAGCCCCGAAGGGGGGCGAGTTGGCTACACCTTC.

V usage is TRBV28 and J usage is TRBJ2-5, with D perhaps TRBD1 or TRBD2 (5 bases each). The CDR3 has 13 residues. V gave up 7 bases and J gave up 5 bases, with 14 bases separating them. The V gene's germline CDR1 is MDHEN and CDR2 SYDVKM. This CDR3 reads CASNPRGWETQYF. DNA for the CDR3: TGTGCCAGCAACCCCCGGGGCTGGGAGACCCAGTACTTC. Full variable domain (outside the CDR3, taken from reference TRBV28 and TRBJ2-5): DVKVTQSSRYLVKRTGEKVFLECVQDMDHENMFWYRQDPGLGLRLIYFSYDVKMKEKGDIPEGYSVSREKKERFSLILESASTNQTSMYLCASNPRGWETQYFGPGTRLLVL.

V and J are TRBV10-3 and TRBJ1-2, with D unresolved. CDR1 is ENHRY, CDR2 SYGVKD, per germline. The CDR3 is made up of 13 amino acids. V lost 7 bases and J 9 bases, leaving 18 bases between the germline ends. Here the CDR3 DNA reads TGTGCCATCAACAAGGAATTTGAAGAAAGCTACACCTTC. Translating gives CAINKEFEESYTF.

With respect to this clonotype: One junction end does not reproduce the germline sequence, and a read error may be involved. V is TRBV4-1 and J is TRBJ1-3; TRBD1 matches at 8 bases. Germline values: CDR1 MGHRA, CDR2 YSYEKL. The CDR3 runs 17 residues. This CDR3 reads CASSLMGQDHIGNTTYF. Here the CDR3 DNA reads TGCGCCAGCAGCCTGATGGGACAGGACCACATTGGAAACACCACATATTTT.

The chain recombines TRBV4-1 with TRBJ1-4; the D is unclear. CDR1 MGHRA and CDR2 YSYEKL come from the germline V gene. V was trimmed by 3 bases and J by 8 bases, leaving 4 bases between them. The CDR3 consists of 11 residues. In DNA, the CDR3 is TGCGCCAGCAGCCAGGTCGAAAAACTGTTTTTT. Protein: CASSQVEKLFF.

The chain combines TRBV12-3 or TRBV12-4 with TRBJ2-3, with D tentatively TRBD1 (6 bases). Trimming removed 5 bases from V and 13 bases from J, with 22 bases in between. The CDR3 contains 14 residues. The CDR3 sequence: CASSSGQLSDAEYF. CDR3 DNA sequence: TGTGCCAGCAGTAGCGGACAGTTATCAGATGCGGAGTATTTT.

The genes are TRBV9 and TRBJ2-1, with TRBD2 matching 12 bases. Trimming cost V 3 bases and J 8 bases; bases outside gene matches: 6. This CDR3 region has 15 residues. The germline V gene encodes CDR1 SGDLS and CDR2 YYNGEE. The CDR3 DNA reads as TGTGCCAGCAGCGCCGCTAGCGGGAGGGCCCATGAGCAGTTCTTC. Its protein is CASSAASGRAHEQFF.

V and J are TRBV7-9 and TRBJ1-3; the D is unclear. The germline V gene encodes CDR1 SEHNR and CDR2 FQNEAQ (reference sequence). The CDR3 consists of 16 residues. The germline V and J ends were trimmed by 2 bases and 0 bases, with 11 bases remaining between them. DNA for the CDR3: TGTGCCAGCAGCTTATTCTCAGGCCCCTCTGGAAACACCATATATTTT. This gives the protein CASSLFSGPSGNTIYF.

In this sample, this clonotype turned up once. The J gene is TRBJ2-5, the V gene TRBV4-2; D uncertain. V was cut by 1 base and J by 4 bases, with 10 bases left in between. The CDR3 spans 14 residues. Germline-derived CDR1 and CDR2 are LGHNA and YNFKEQ. The CDR3 DNA sequence: TGTGCCAGCAGCCAAGCAATGCTAGGAGAGACCCAGTACTTC. Translating gives CASSQAMLGETQYF.

This clonotype was detected only once. The CDR3 here is CASSLESVNYGYTF. CDR3 DNA sequence: TGCGCCAGCAGCTTGGAGTCCGTTAACTATGGCTACACCTTC. The chain combines TRBV5-1 with TRBJ1-2; D is undetermined. The CDR3 has 14 amino acids. CDR1 is SGHRS, CDR2 YFSETQ, per germline. The V end lost 0 bases, the J end lost 1 base, and 7 bases lay between the germline ends.

This clonotype was seen once. The chain has TRBV13 and TRBJ2-5; tentatively, D is TRBD2 (6 bases). With 5 bases removed from V and 2 bases from J, the gap between germline ends came to 15 bases. Germline V gives CDR1 PRHDT, CDR2 FYEKMQ (reference sequence). CDR3 length equals 15 residues. The CDR3 DNA sequence: TGTGCCAGCAGCGTCAAGGGAGGACGTCAAGAGACCCAGTACTTC. Protein sequence: CASSVKGGRQETQYF.